This paragraph covers one T cell receptor beta chain sequence. As yet, its antigen is unknown. V dropped 5 bases and J dropped 2; count of bases not matched to a gene: 19. This CDR3 region has 19 residues. Germline CDR1 SGHVS, CDR2 FQNEAQ. Genomic DNA per cell subset filled all wells of several immunoSEQ plates. The table came from immunoSEQ multiplex PCR; TCRdb's copy has only in-frame clones and leaves some out. This table holds about 2.1 million clones, just under 95% found once. CD45RO-negative, CCR7-selected cells formed the naive CD8 fraction, which excluded terminally differentiated effector memory CD45RA+ cells. Every donor was a Caucasian adult from Nashville, Tennessee. This specimen belongs to a study of shared clonotypes between healthy human individuals. Whole-study context: The study used three CD4 naive, three CD4 memory, two CD8 naive and one CD8 memory plate per donor.

Points from the study as a whole: Sharing across four donors was highest in naive CD4 (around 5%) and lowest in memory CD8 (about 0.4%).

This chain connects TRBV7-8 to TRBJ2-7, with 9 bases that match TRBD1. The TCR originated in a man in his late teens or twenties in good health. Some clones in this sample may be carry-over from other donors' samples. Sequenced material: naive CD8+ T cells from PBMCs. The CDR3 DNA is TGTGCCAGCAGCCTTAGGTGGGGACAGGGTTTTCGGGAAACCTACGAGCAGTACTTC. This gives the protein CASSLRWGQGFRETYEQYF.